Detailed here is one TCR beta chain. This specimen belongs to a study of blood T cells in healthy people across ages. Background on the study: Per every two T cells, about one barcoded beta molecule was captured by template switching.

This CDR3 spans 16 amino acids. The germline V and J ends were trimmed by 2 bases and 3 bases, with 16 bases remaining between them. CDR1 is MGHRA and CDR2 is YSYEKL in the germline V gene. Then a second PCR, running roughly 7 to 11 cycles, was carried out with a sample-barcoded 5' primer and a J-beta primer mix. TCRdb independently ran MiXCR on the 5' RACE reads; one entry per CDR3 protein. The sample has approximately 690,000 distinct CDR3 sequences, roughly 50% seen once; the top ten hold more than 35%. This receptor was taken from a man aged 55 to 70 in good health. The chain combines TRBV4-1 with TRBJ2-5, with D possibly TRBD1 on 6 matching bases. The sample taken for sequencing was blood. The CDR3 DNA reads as TGCGCCAGCAGCCAACCCTCCCGAGCAGGGGAAGAGACCCAGTACTTC. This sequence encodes CASSQPSRAGEETQYF.